Presented here are 14 T cell receptor beta chains from one specimen sequenced in a study of T cells in localized non-small cell lung cancer. Clones were read by immunoSEQ multiplex PCR, and TCRdb kept only the in-frame ones, dropping some. The profile shows around 30,000 clones, approximately 90% of them singletons. The specimen was peripheral blood mononuclear cells, collected before any cancer treatment. These TCRs come from a woman aged 35 to 70 with stage III lung adenocarcinoma.

The gene calls are TRBV7-8 and TRBJ2-1; D unresolved. V lost 4 bases to trimming and J lost 2 bases, with 3 bases between them. Germline V gene sequence: CDR1 SGHVS, CDR2 FQNEAQ. The CDR3 totals 12 residues. In DNA, the CDR3 is TGTGCCAGCAGCTCCACCTACAATGAGCAGTTCTTC. The encoded protein is CASSSTYNEQFF. The whole variable domain, remainder taken from reference TRBV7-8 and TRBJ2-1, is GAGVSQSPRYKVAKRGQDVALRCDPISGHVSLFWYQQALGQGPEFLTYFQNEAQLDKSGLPSDRFFAERPEGSVSTLKIQRTQQEDSAVYLCASSSTYNEQFFGPGTRLTVL.

V and J are TRBV5-1 and TRBJ2-7; TRBD2 matches at 11 bases. Germline CDR1 SGHRS, CDR2 YFSETQ. The CDR3 contains 15 residues. J gave up 6 bases and V 2 bases, and 7 bases lay outside the gene matches. CDR3 sequence reads: CASSFASGRSGEQYF. The CDR3 DNA reads TGCGCCAGCAGCTTTGCTAGCGGGAGGAGCGGCGAGCAGTACTTC.

This sequence joins TRBV4-3 and TRBJ2-3, with D perhaps assigned TRBD1 or TRBD2 (5 bases each). The V gene lost 0 bases and the J gene lost 4 bases, with 17 bases spanning the gap. Germline V gene sequence: CDR1 LGHNA, CDR2 YSLEER. This CDR3 comprises 17 residues. The CDR3 spells CASSQEWGTLRPDTQYF. CDR3 in DNA: TGCGCCAGCAGCCAAGAATGGGGGACCCTCAGGCCAGATACGCAGTATTTT.

V is TRBV6-1 and J is TRBJ1-1; D gene ambiguous. The CDR3 is made up of 13 amino acids. Trimming shortened V by 4 bases and J by 5 bases, and 11 bases separated the two germline ends. Germline CDR1 is MNHNS and CDR2 is SASEGT. The CDR3 nucleotides read TGTGCCAGCAGTGTATGGGAGGGAACTGAAGCTTTCTTT. Its protein product is CASSVWEGTEAFF.

The V gene is TRBV7-9, the J gene TRBJ1-1; D gene uncertain. Germline V lookup: CDR1 SEHNR, CDR2 FQNEAQ (reference sequence). The CDR3 loop spans 12 amino acids. Trimming cost V 7 bases and J 6 bases, with 12 bases left between them. The DNA of the CDR3 is TGTGCCAGCAACCTAGTGGTCGCTGAAGCTTTCTTT. This sequence encodes CASNLVVAEAFF.

The chain is built from TRBV5-4 and TRBJ2-5, with 8 positions matching TRBD1. This CDR3 has 13 residues. The germline gives CDR1 SGHNT, CDR2 YYREEE (reference sequence). Trimming at V came to 4 bases and at J to 4 bases, leaving 3 bases not matched to a gene. The CDR3 here is CASSPGTGETQYF. For the CDR3, the DNA is TGTGCCAGCAGCCCCGGGACAGGAGAGACCCAGTACTTC. The full variable domain, in which reference TRBV5-4 and TRBJ2-5 provide the parts outside the CDR3, is ETGVTQSPTHLIKTRGQQVTLRCSSQSGHNTVSWYQQALGQGPQFIFQYYREEENGRGNFPPRFSGLQFPNYSSELNVNALELDDSALYLCASSPGTGETQYFGPGTRLLVL.

V gene TRBV19 combines with J gene TRBJ2-7; the match to TRBD1 covers 8 bases. This CDR3 contains 13 residues. V lost 8 bases and J lost 3; bases outside the gene matches: 6. Germline V gene lookup returns CDR1 LNHDA and CDR2 SQIVND (reference sequence). CDR3 amino acids: CASGRTGYYEQYF. CDR3 in DNA: TGTGCCAGTGGAAGGACAGGGTACTACGAGCAGTACTTC.

The rearrangement links TRBV5-1 to TRBJ2-5; D is unclear. Matching the DNA end better, TRBJ2-7 makes the J call doubtful. CDR3 length: 11 amino acids. The germline CDR1 and CDR2 sequences are SGHRS and YFSETQ. The chain's CDR3 is CASSFGYEQYF. In DNA form, the CDR3 reads TGCGCCAGCAGCTTTGGTTACGAGCAGTACTTC.

This clone has a handful of counts. The rearrangement links TRBV14 to TRBJ2-3; 9 bases line up with TRBD2. This CDR3 is 17 amino acids long. With 4 bases clipped from V and 0 bases from J, the junction kept 8 bases outside the gene matches. Germline loops: CDR1 SGHDN, CDR2 FVKESK. The CDR3 coding sequence is TGTGCCAGCAGCCTGGGACTAGCTACCTTAAGCACAGATACGCAGTATTTT. Amino acids: CASSLGLATLSTDTQYF. Looking up the rest from reference TRBV14 and TRBJ2-3 gives the full variable domain: EAGVTQFPSHSVIEKGQTVTLRCDPISGHDNLYWYRRVMGKEIKFLLHFVKESKQDESGMPNNRFLAERTGGTYSTLKVQPAELEDSGVYFCASSLGLATLSTDTQYFGPGTRLTVL.

V gene TRBV27 combines with J gene TRBJ1-5; tentative D call: TRBD1 (5 bases). The CDR3 contains 15 residues. Trimming pared 4 bases from V and 3 bases from J, leaving 13 bases between. From germline, CDR1 is MNHEY and CDR2 SMNVEV (reference sequence). This CDR3 is CASSYTGRNNQPQHF. CDR3 nucleotide sequence: TGTGCCAGCAGTTATACGGGACGGAACAATCAGCCCCAGCATTTT.

The genes are TRBV6-1 and TRBJ2-5; 7 positions agree with TRBD1. The J segment lost 4 bases and the V segment lost 5 bases, leaving 7 bases of the junction unmatched. Germline values: CDR1 MNHNS, CDR2 SASEGT. The CDR3 is 14 amino acids. The CDR3 here is CASSRTGQTETQYF. The CDR3 DNA follows: TGTGCCAGCAGTCGTACGGGACAGACAGAGACCCAGTACTTC.

The J gene is TRBJ2-7, the V gene TRBV10-3; D is undetermined. Per the germline V gene, CDR1 is ENHRY and CDR2 is SYGVKD. Trimming took off 4 bases at V and 5 bases at J, with 12 bases between the two ends. This CDR3 has 13 residues. This CDR3 reads CAISADEGNEQYF. In DNA, the CDR3 is TGTGCCATCAGTGCGGACGAAGGGAACGAGCAGTACTTC.

This chain uses TRBV13 with TRBJ2-2, with D maybe TRBD1 (5 bases). Germline V gene sequence: CDR1 PRHDT, CDR2 FYEKMQ (reference sequence). This CDR3 has 14 amino acids. Trimming shortened V by 5 bases and J by 1 base, and 8 bases separated the two germline ends. The CDR3 coding sequence is TGTGCCAGCAGCCCAGGACAGAACACCGGGGAGCTGTTTTTT. Its protein is CASSPGQNTGELFF.

This chain uses TRBV18 with TRBJ2-5; tentatively, D is TRBD2 (5 bases). The CDR3 has 14 residues. Germline V gene lookup returns CDR1 KGHSH and CDR2 LQKENI. V shed 2 bases and J shed 5 bases, with 12 bases lying between them. CDR3 in amino acids: CASSPRSGQETQYF. CDR3 bases: TGTGCCAGCTCACCAAGAAGCGGTCAGGAGACCCAGTACTTC.